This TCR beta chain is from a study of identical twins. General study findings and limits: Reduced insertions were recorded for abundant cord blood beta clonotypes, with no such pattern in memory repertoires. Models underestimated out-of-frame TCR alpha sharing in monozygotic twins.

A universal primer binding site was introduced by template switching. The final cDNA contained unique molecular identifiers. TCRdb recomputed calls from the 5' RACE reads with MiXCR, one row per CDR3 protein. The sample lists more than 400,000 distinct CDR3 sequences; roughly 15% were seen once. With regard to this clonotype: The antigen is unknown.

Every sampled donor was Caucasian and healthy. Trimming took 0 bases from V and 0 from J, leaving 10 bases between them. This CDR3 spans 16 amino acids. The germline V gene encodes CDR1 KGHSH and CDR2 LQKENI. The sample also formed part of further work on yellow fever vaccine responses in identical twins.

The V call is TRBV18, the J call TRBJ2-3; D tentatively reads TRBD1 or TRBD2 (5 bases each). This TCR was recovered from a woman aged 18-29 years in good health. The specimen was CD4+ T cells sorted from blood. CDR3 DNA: TGTGCCAGCTCACCACCGGGGCGGGCTAGCACAGATACGCAGTATTTT. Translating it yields CASSPPGRASTDTQYF. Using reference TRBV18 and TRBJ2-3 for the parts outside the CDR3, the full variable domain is NAGVMQNPRHLVRRRGQEARLRCSPMKGHSHVYWYRQLPEEGLKFMVYLQKENIIDESGMPKERFSAEFPKEGPSILRIQQVVRGDSAAYFCASSPPGRASTDTQYFGPGTRLTVL.